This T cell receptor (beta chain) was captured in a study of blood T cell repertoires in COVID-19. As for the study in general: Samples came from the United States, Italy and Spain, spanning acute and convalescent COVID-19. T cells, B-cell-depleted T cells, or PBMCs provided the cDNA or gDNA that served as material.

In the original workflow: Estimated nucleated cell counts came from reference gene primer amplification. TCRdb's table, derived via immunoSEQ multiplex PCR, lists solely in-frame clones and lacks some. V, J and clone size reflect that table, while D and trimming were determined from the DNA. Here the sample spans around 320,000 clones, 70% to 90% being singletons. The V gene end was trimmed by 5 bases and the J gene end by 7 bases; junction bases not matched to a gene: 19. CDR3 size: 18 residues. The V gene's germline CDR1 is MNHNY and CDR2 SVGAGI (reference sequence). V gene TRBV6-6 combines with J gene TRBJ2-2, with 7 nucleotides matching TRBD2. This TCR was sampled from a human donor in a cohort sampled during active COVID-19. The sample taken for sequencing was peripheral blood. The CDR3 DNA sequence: TGTGCCAGCAGTCCCGTTAGGACTAGGGCTTTGGGGGTCGGGGAGCTGTTTTTT. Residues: CASSPVRTRALGVGELFF.